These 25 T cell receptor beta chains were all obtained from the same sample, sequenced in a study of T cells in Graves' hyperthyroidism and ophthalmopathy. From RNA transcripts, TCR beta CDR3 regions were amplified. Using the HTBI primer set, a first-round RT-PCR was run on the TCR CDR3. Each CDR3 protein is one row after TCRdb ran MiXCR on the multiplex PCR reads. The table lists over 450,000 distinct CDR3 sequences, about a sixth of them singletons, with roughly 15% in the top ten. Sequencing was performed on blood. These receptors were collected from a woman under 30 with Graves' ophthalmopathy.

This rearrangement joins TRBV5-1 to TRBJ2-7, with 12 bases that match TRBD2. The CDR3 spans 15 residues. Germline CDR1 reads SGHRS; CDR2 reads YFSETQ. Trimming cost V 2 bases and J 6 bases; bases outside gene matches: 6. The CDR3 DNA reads TGCGCCAGCAGCTTACAACTAGCGGGGGGAGGCGAGCAGTACTTC. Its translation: CASSLQLAGGGEQYF.

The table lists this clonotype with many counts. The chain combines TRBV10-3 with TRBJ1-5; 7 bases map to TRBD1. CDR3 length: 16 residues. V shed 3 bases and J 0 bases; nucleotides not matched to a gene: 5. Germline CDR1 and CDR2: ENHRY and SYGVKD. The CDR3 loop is CAISEQGPYSNQPQHF. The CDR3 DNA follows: TGTGCCATCAGTGAACAGGGGCCATATAGCAATCAGCCCCAGCATTTT.

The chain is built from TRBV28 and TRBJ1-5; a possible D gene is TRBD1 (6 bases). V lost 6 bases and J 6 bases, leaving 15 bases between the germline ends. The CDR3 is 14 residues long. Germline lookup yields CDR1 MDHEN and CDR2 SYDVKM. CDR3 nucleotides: TGTGCCAGCAGCCACGGGGGGCTTATTCAGCCCCAGCATTTT. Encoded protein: CASSHGGLIQPQHF.

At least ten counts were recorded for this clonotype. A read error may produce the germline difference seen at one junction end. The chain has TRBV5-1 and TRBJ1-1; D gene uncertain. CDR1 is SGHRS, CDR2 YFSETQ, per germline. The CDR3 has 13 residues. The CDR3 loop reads CASSLILNTEAFF. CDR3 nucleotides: TGTGCCAGCAGCCTCATTTTGAACACTGAAGCTTTCTTT.

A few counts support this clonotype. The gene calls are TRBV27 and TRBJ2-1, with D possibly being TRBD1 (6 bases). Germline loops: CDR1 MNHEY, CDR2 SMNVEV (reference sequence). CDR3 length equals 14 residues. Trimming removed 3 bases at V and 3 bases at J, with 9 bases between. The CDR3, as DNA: TGTGCCAGCAGTTTTGCACAGGGCTACAATGAGCAGTTCTTC. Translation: CASSFAQGYNEQFF.

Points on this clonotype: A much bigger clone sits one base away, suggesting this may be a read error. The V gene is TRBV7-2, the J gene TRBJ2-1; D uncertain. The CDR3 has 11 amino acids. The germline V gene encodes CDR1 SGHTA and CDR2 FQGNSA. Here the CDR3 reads CANSPADEQFF. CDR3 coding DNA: TGTGCCAACAGCCCGGCCGATGAGCAGTTCTTC.

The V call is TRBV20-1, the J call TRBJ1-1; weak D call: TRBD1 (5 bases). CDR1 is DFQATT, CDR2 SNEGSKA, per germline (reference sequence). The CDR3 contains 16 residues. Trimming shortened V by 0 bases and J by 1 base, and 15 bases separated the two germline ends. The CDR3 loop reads CSARDIGGYENTEAFF. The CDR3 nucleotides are TGCAGTGCTAGAGATATTGGGGGTTACGAGAACACTGAAGCTTTCTTT.

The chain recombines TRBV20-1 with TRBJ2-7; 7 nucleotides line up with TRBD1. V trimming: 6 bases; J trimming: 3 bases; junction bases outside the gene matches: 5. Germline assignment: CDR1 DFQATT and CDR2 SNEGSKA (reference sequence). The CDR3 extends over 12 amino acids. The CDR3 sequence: CSATGQDYEQYF. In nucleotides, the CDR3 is TGCAGTGCCACAGGACAGGACTACGAGCAGTACTTC.

This CDR3 is CASSIGQANYGYTF. CDR3 bases: TGTGCCAGTAGTATCGGACAGGCGAACTATGGCTACACCTTC. This chain links TRBV19 with TRBJ1-2; 7 bases agree with TRBD1. With V trimmed by 3 bases and J by 2 bases, 3 bases remained unmatched. The germline CDR1 and CDR2 sequences are LNHDA and SQIVND (reference sequence). This CDR3 region has 14 residues.

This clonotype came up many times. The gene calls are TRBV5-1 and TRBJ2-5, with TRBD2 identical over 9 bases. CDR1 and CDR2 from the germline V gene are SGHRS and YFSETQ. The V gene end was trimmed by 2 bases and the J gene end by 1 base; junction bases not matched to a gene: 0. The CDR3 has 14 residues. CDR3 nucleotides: TGCGCCAGCAGCTTTAGCGGGAGCCAAGAGACCCAGTACTTC. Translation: CASSFSGSQETQYF.

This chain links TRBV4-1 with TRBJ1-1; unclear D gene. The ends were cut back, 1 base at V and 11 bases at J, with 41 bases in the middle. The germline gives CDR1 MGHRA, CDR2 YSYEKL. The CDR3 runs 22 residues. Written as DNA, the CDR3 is TGCGCCAGCAGCCAAGTAGTCGGTTCGGGGATCCCCGCGAAAATCGTCCCGAGATGGGCTTTCTTT. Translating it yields CASSQVVGSGIPAKIVPRWAFF.

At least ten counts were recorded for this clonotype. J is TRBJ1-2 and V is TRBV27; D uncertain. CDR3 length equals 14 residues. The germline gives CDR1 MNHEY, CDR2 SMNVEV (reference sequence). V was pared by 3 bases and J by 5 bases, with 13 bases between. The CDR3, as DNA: TGTGCCAGCAGTTTTAGAGGGTCCGGATATGGCTACACCTTC. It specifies CASSFRGSGYGYTF.

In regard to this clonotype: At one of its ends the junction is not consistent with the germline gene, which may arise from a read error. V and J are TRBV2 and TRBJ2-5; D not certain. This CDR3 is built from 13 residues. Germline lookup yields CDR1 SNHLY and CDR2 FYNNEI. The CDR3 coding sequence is TGTGCCAGCATGAAGGTCCCCCAAGGGACCCAGTACTTC. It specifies CASMKVPQGTQYF.

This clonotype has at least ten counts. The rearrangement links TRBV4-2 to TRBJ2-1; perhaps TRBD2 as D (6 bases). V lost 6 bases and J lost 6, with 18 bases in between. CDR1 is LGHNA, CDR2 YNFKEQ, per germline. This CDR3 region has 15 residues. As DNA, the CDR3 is TGTGCCAGCAGACCCGGGGGAGTGGTTGGCAATGAGCAGTTCTTC. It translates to CASRPGGVVGNEQFF.

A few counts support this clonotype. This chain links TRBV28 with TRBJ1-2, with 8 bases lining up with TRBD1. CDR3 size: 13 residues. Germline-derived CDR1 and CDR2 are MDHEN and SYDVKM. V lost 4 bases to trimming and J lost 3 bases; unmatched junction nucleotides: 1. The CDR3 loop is CASSSGGDYGYTF. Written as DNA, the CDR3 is TGTGCCAGCAGTTCAGGGGGCGACTATGGCTACACCTTC.

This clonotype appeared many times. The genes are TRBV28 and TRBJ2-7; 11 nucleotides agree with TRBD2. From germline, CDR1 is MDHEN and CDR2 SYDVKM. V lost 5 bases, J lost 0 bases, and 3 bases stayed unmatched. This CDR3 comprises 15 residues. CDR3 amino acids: CASSMGTSGSYEQYF. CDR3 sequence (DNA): TGTGCCAGCAGTATGGGGACTAGCGGCTCCTACGAGCAGTACTTC.

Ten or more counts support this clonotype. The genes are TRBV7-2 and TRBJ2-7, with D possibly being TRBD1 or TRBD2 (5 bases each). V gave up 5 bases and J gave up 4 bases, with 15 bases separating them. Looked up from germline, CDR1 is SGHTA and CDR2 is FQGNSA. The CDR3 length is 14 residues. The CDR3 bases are TGTGCCAGCAGCCAACTAGGGGCGGGTTACGAGCAGTACTTC. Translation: CASSQLGAGYEQYF.

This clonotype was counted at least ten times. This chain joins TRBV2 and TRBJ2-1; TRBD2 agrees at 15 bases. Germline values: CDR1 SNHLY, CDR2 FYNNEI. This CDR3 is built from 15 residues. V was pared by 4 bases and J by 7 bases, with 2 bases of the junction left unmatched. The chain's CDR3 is CASSGGTSGRNEQFF. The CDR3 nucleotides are TGTGCCAGCAGTGGGGGGACTAGCGGGAGGAATGAGCAGTTCTTC. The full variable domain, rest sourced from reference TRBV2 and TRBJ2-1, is EPEVTQTPSHQVTQMGQEVILRCVPISNHLYFYWYRQILGQKVEFLVSFYNNEISEKSEIFDDQFSVERPDGSNFTLKIRSTKLEDSAMYFCASSGGTSGRNEQFFGPGTRLTVL.

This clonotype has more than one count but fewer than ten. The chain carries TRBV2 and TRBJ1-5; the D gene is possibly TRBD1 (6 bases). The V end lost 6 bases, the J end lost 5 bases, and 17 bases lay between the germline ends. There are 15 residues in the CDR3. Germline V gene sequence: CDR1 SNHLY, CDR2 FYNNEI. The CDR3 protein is CASRTHRDFHQPQHF. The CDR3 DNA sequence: TGTGCCAGCAGAACTCACAGGGATTTTCATCAGCCCCAGCATTTT.

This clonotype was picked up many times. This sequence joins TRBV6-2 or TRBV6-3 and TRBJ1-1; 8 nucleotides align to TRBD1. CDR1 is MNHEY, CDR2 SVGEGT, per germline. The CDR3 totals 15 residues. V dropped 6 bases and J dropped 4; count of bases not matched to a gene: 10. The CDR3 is CASSSQSTGGTEAFF. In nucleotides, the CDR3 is TGTGCCAGCAGCTCACAATCAACAGGGGGCACTGAAGCTTTCTTT.

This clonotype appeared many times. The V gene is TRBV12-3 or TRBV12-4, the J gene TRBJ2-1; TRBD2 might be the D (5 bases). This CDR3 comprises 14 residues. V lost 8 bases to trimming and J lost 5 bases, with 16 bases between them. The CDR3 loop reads CASRESGPHNEQFF. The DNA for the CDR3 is TGTGCCAGCCGCGAGAGCGGTCCCCACAATGAGCAGTTCTTC.

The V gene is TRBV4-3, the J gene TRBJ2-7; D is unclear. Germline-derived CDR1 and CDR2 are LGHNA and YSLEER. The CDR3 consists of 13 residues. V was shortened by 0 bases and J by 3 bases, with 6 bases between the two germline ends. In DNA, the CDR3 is TGCGCCAGCAGCCAAGATGTAAACTACGAGCAGTACTTC. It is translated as CASSQDVNYEQYF.

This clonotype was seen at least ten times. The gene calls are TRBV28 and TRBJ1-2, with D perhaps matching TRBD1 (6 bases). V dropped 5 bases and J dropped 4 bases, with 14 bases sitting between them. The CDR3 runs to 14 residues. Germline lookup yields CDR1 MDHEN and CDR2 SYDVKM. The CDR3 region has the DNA TGTGCCAGCAGTCGGGGGGGCGGAATCTATGGCTACACCTTC. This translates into CASSRGGGIYGYTF.

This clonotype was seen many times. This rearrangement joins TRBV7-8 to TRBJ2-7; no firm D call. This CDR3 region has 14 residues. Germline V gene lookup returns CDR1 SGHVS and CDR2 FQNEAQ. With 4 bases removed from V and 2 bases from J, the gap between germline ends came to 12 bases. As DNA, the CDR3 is TGTGCCAGCAGCTCAGATATGCCTACCTACGAGCAGTACTTC. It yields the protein CASSSDMPTYEQYF. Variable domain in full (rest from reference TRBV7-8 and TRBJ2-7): GAGVSQSPRYKVAKRGQDVALRCDPISGHVSLFWYQQALGQGPEFLTYFQNEAQLDKSGLPSDRFFAERPEGSVSTLKIQRTQQEDSAVYLCASSSDMPTYEQYFGPGTRLTVT.

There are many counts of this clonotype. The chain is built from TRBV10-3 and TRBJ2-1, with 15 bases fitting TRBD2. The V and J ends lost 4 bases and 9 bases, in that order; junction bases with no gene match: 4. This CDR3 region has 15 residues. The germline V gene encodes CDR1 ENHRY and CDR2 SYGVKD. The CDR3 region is CAISAGLAGGGEQFF. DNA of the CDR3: TGTGCCATCAGTGCGGGACTAGCGGGAGGCGGTGAGCAGTTCTTC.